Presented here are 5 T cell receptor beta chains from one specimen sequenced in a study of T-cell memory formation after mild COVID-19. TCRdb recomputed calls from the 5' RACE reads with MiXCR, one row per CDR3 protein. The sample contains about 49,000 distinct CDR3 sequences, approximately 7% of which appear only once. The specimen sequenced was PBMCs or a T cell subset sorted from them (not recorded which). The origin of the receptors is a man younger than 35 who had mild COVID-19 (a few samples of this study predate the infection). Cell type and time point are not known.

This clonotype was detected ten times or more. This chain connects TRBV3-1 to TRBJ2-5; TRBD2 might be the D (6 bases). V was trimmed by 6 bases and J by 4 bases, leaving 15 bases between them. Germline CDR1 reads LGHDT; CDR2 reads YNNKEL (reference sequence). The CDR3 is made up of 14 amino acids. Written as DNA, the CDR3 is TGTGCCAGCAGTCCGGGAGAAGGGTTAGAGACCCAGTACTTC. This codes for CASSPGEGLETQYF.

This clonotype has a count of ten or more. CDR3 nucleotide sequence: TGCGCCAGCAGCTTGGACCTTCCGGCTAGCGGGGGGGAAGAGACCCAGTACTTC. Translated, it gives CASSLDLPASGGEETQYF. The chain is built from TRBV5-1 and TRBJ2-5; TRBD2 matches 12 bases. V was pared by 0 bases and J by 3 bases, with 9 bases of the junction left unmatched. The germline V gene encodes CDR1 SGHRS and CDR2 YFSETQ. CDR3 length: 18 residues.

The chain employs TRBV28 and TRBJ2-7; D is possibly TRBD2 (6 bases). Germline CDR1 is MDHEN and CDR2 is SYDVKM. Trimming cost V 6 bases and J 1 base, with 13 bases left between them. The CDR3 spans 14 residues. This chain's CDR3 is CASRRMGRSYEQYV. The CDR3, as DNA: TGTGCCAGCAGGCGAATGGGGAGGTCCTACGAGCAGTACGTC.

This clonotype was counted only a few times. The chain recombines TRBV7-8 with TRBJ1-4, with D hard to call. CDR3 length: 15 residues. Looked up from germline, CDR1 is SGHVS and CDR2 is FQNEAQ. V was trimmed by 2 bases and J by 8 bases, leaving 15 bases between them. In nucleotides, the CDR3 is TGTGCCAGCAGCTTATCCAGGCTGGTGGGCGAAAAACTGTTTTTT. It translates to CASSLSRLVGEKLFF.

This clonotype was observed a handful of times. This chain links TRBV20-1 with TRBJ2-3; a possible D gene is TRBD1 (5 bases). The length of the CDR3 is 15 residues. Trimming took off 3 bases at V and 2 bases at J, with 15 bases between the two ends. Per germline, CDR1 DFQATT and CDR2 SNEGSKA (reference sequence). The DNA of the CDR3 is TGCAGTGCTAGTGCAGGGCGTGTAAACACAGATACGCAGTATTTT. It yields the protein CSASAGRVNTDTQYF.